Sequencing of this T cell receptor beta chain was carried out in a study of cytomegalovirus exposure and HLA in healthy donors. CDR1 is MNHNS and CDR2 is SASEGT in the germline V gene. The germline V and J ends were trimmed by 4 bases and 6 bases, with 9 bases remaining between them. The CDR3 is 12 residues long. This table comes from immunoSEQ multiplex PCR, and its TCRdb copy is limited to in-frame clones, with some not included. Altogether roughly 150,000 clones are present, roughly 91% being singletons, with the ten largest covering 10%. Input material: PBMCs. The sequence derives from a woman aged 18-35 years in good health and CMV-seropositive. The chain links TRBV6-1 to TRBJ1-1; maybe TRBD1 (5 bases). The CDR3 loop reads CASSGTFAEAFF. The CDR3 region has the DNA TGTGCCAGCAGTGGGACATTCGCTGAAGCTTTCTTT.